This TCR beta chain was captured in a study of blood T cell repertoires in COVID-19. Looking at the study overall: COVID-19 samples collected from the United States, Italy and Spain covered acute and convalescent phases. The cDNA or gDNA used as material had been derived from T cells, B-cell-depleted T cells, or PBMCs.

In the original processing: Amplifying reference gene primers gave estimates of nucleated cell counts. Clones were sequenced by immunoSEQ multiplex PCR, and TCRdb holds only the in-frame ones, with some missing. V, J and clone size are those of that table, while D and trimming were read from the DNA. This sample has over 200,000 clones, with around nine tenths found just once. This clone was found once. The CDR3 is 15 amino acids. Between the trimmed V and J ends, which lost 0 bases and 5 bases, there was a span of 8 bases. From germline, CDR1 is MGHRA and CDR2 YSYEKL. V usage is TRBV4-1 and J usage is TRBJ1-6, with D hard to call. Sequenced: peripheral blood. The TCR sequence derives from a man in his 60s who had recovered from COVID-19. CDR3 sequence reads: CASSQEVRNNSPLHF. In nucleotides, the CDR3 is TGCGCCAGCAGCCAAGAGGTCAGAAATAATTCACCCCTCCACTTT.